This T cell receptor (beta chain) is from a study of PD-L1 blockade in urothelial cancer. Turning to the study itself: Men with urothelial cancer arising in the bladder made up most of the roughly 30 patients.

J was trimmed by 8 bases and V by 4 bases; bases with no gene match: 6. Germline V gene data show CDR1 as MNHEY and CDR2 as SVGAGI. The CDR3 loop spans 13 amino acids. Spiking of synthetic TCR analog templates was performed in each PCR. Libraries were prepared by immunoSEQ multiplex PCR; TCRdb keeps only in-frame clonotypes and omits some of them. The data contain just over 50,000 clones, around 79% of them singletons. Time point meaning: pretreatment peripheral blood. The receptor was derived from a man aged 65 to 79 with urothelial cancer. The material sequenced was PBMCs, taken around atezolizumab (anti-PD-L1) treatment. The V call is TRBV6-5, the J call TRBJ1-2; 8 nucleotides match TRBD1. CDR3 amino acids: CASSFQDRAGYTF. The CDR3, as DNA: TGTGCCAGCAGTTTCCAGGACAGGGCCGGCTACACCTTC.